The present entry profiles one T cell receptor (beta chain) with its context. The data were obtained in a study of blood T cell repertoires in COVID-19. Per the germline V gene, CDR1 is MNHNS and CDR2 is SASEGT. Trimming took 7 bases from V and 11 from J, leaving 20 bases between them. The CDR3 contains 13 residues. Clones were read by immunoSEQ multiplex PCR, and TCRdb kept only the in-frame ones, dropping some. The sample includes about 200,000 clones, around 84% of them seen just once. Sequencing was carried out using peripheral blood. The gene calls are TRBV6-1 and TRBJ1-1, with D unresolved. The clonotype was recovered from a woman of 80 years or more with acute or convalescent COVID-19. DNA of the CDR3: TGTGCCAGCACCCAACGAGGAGGGTCATGGGCTTTCTTT. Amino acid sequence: CASTQRGGSWAFF.